The T cell receptor beta chain described here comes from a study of blood T cell repertoires in COVID-19. Study summary: Material from acute and convalescent COVID-19 was sourced from the United States, Italy and Spain. T cells, B-cell-depleted T cells, or PBMCs provided the cDNA or gDNA that served as material.

Methods used by the authors: Estimates of nucleated cell counts were drawn from the amplification of reference gene primers. Method: immunoSEQ multiplex PCR; TCRdb's copy keeps in-frame clones and lacks some. The D gene and trimming were derived from the DNA, and the V and J assignments and clone size from that table. The sample lists 200,000 to 250,000 clones; 80% were seen once. Germline CDR1 and CDR2: SGDLS and YYNGEE. Trimming removed 2 bases from V and 9 bases from J, with 15 bases in between. The CDR3 sequence is 14 residues long. Material: peripheral blood. The sequence derives from a human donor in a cohort sampled during active COVID-19. This chain joins TRBV9 and TRBJ2-1; no clear D. In nucleotides, the CDR3 is TGTGCCAGCAGCGTTAGCCCCCTAACGACTGAGCAGTTCTTC. It codes for CASSVSPLTTEQFF.